The 11 T cell receptor beta chains below come from one sample, sequenced in a study of shared clonotypes between healthy human individuals. Measured with immunoSEQ multiplex PCR; TCRdb has only the in-frame clones, and not every one. The repertoire consists of around 1.9 million clones, with 93% occurring once and the leading ten covering 1.5% to 2%. The naive CD8 subset, CD45RO-negative cells positively selected for CCR7, excluded terminally differentiated effector memory CD45RA+ cells. Sequenced: naive CD8+ T cells from PBMCs. The receptors shown here come from a man aged 18 to 30 in good health. Some clones in this sample may be carry-over from other donors' samples.

This sequence joins TRBV10-2 and TRBJ2-7; D may be TRBD1 (6 bases). V was trimmed by 3 bases and J by 3 bases, leaving 12 bases between them. Germline values: CDR1 WSHSY, CDR2 SAAADI. The CDR3 sequence is 14 residues long. The CDR3 region has the DNA TGCGCCAGCAGTGAAGGGCAGGGGTACTACGAGCAGTACTTC. It translates to CASSEGQGYYEQYF.

The V call is TRBV4-3, the J call TRBJ2-4; D gene uncertain. CDR3 size: 18 residues. Germline loops: CDR1 LGHNA, CDR2 YSLEER. The V gene lost 0 bases and the J gene lost 3 bases, with 18 bases spanning the gap. The CDR3 DNA reads as TGCGCCAGCAGCCAAGATTCGGGCCCACCCCTGGGCAAAAACATTCAGTACTTC. Amino acids: CASSQDSGPPLGKNIQYF.

Concerning this clone itself: This sample includes further DNA sequences coding for the same CDR3. J is TRBJ2-7 and V is TRBV27; maybe TRBD1 (6 bases). The length of the CDR3 is 12 residues. Trimming removed 6 bases at V and 4 bases at J, with 10 bases between. Germline assignment: CDR1 MNHEY and CDR2 SMNVEV (reference sequence). In nucleotides, the CDR3 is TGTGCCAGCAGCCTAGGGGGTTACGAGCAGTACTTC. Translating gives CASSLGGYEQYF.

The chain employs TRBV27 and TRBJ2-7; 7 nucleotides line up with TRBD1. Trimming removed 6 bases from V and 2 bases from J; junction bases left unmatched: 13. The CDR3 loop spans 16 amino acids. Per the germline V gene, CDR1 is MNHEY and CDR2 is SMNVEV (reference sequence). The CDR3 DNA is TGTGCCAGCAGCCCTTCGACAGGGCACTTTACCTACGAGCAGTACTTC. Residues: CASSPSTGHFTYEQYF.

V and J are TRBV7-6 and TRBJ1-1, with a possible D match to TRBD1 (5 bases). Trimming stripped 4 bases from V and 4 bases from J, with 10 bases between. The CDR3 covers 13 residues. The germline gives CDR1 SGHVS, CDR2 FNYEAQ. The CDR3 region has the DNA TGTGCCAGCAGCTCCGGACATACCACTGAAGCTTTCTTT. Residues: CASSSGHTTEAFF.

The chain employs TRBV5-6 and TRBJ1-6, with D uncertain. Trimming stripped 3 bases from V and 13 bases from J, with 14 bases between. CDR3 length: 13 residues. Germline loops: CDR1 SGHDT, CDR2 YYEEEE. CDR3 DNA sequence: TGTGCCAGCAGCTCCGGACCGATTCGGCCCCTCCACTTT. Translating gives CASSSGPIRPLHF.

The chain carries TRBV2 and TRBJ1-6, with D tentatively TRBD1 (6 bases). CDR3 length: 13 amino acids. Per the germline V gene, CDR1 is SNHLY and CDR2 is FYNNEI. V was trimmed by 10 bases and J by 6 bases, leaving 13 bases between them. Here the CDR3 reads CAIIDRRNSPLHF. CDR3 bases: TGTGCCATCATAGACAGGCGTAATTCACCCCTCCACTTT.

V gene TRBV7-6 combines with J gene TRBJ2-1; D unresolved. The CDR3 contains 15 residues. CDR1 and CDR2 (germline): SGHVS, FNYEAQ. V was clipped by 1 base and J by 4 bases, with 11 bases between them. For the CDR3, the DNA is TGTGCCAGCAGCTTAGATAGATCGGATTACAATGAGCAGTTCTTC. This translates into CASSLDRSDYNEQFF.

The chain joins TRBV30 to TRBJ1-1; a weak D match, TRBD1 (6 bases). Germline assignment: CDR1 GTSNPN and CDR2 SVGIG (reference sequence). CDR3 length equals 12 residues. The V end was cut by 4 bases, the J end by 10 bases, with 16 bases between. The CDR3 coding sequence is TGTGCCTGGACCGAGGGGGGGAGACGAGCTTTCTTT. It specifies CAWTEGGRRAFF.

This clone has just one count. This sample includes further DNA sequences coding for the same CDR3. The V gene is TRBV11-2, the J gene TRBJ1-1; D gene unclear. The CDR3 has 13 residues. V was pared by 3 bases and J by 6 bases, with 11 bases between. Germline V gives CDR1 SGHAT, CDR2 FQNNGV. The CDR3 DNA reads as TGTGCCAGCAGCTTGGGTCGGGGTTCTGAAGCTTTCTTT. Amino acids: CASSLGRGSEAFF.

This clone has only a few counts. The rearrangement links TRBV28 to TRBJ1-1; 7 nucleotides align to TRBD1. The length of the CDR3 is 16 residues. Trimming cost V 4 bases and J 2 bases; bases outside gene matches: 10. Per germline, CDR1 MDHEN and CDR2 SYDVKM. The CDR3 sequence: CASSSDKLGGNTEAFF. DNA for the CDR3: TGTGCCAGCAGTTCCGATAAACTAGGGGGCAACACTGAAGCTTTCTTT.